The 28 T cell receptor beta chains presented below share a single source sample, sequenced in a study of regulatory T cells in long-lasting Graves disease. The time point is: newly diagnosed GD, antithyroid drugs for less than 3 months. PBMC-derived RNA was used for the TCR library. In building TCR beta libraries, iRepertoire HTBI primers were used together with Arm-PCR of CDR3 regions. From the multiplex PCR reads, TCRdb called clonotypes with MiXCR, one entry per CDR3 protein. The sample records a few hundred thousand distinct CDR3 sequences, 15% being singletons. These sequences were also reported in another study, on T cells in Graves' hyperthyroidism and ophthalmopathy.

The material was peripheral blood mononuclear cells (PBMCs), obtained at new diagnosis, from a patient treated with antithyroid drugs. The receptor set was obtained from a woman aged 40 to 49 with Graves disease.

This chain joins TRBV15 and TRBJ1-5, with 9 nucleotides matching TRBD1. CDR3 length: 17 residues. Germline lookup yields CDR1 LNHNV and CDR2 YYDKDF (reference sequence). Trimming at V came to 2 bases and at J to 5 bases, leaving 10 bases not matched to a gene. The CDR3 coding sequence is TGTGCCACCAGCAGAATTCCCCGGGACAGGGTGTATCAGCCCCAGCATTTT. It specifies CATSRIPRDRVYQPQHF.

The chain recombines TRBV12-5 with TRBJ2-6, with 9 bases identical to TRBD1. V was clipped by 4 bases and J by 0 bases; unmatched bases: 7. Germline values: CDR1 LGHNT, CDR2 FRNRAP. The CDR3 extends over 18 amino acids. The CDR3 bases are TGTGCTAGTGGTTCCGCGGACAGGGGAGCCTCTGGGGCCAACGTCCTGACTTTC. Protein product: CASGSADRGASGANVLTF.

As regards this clonotype: A much bigger clone sits one base away, suggesting this may be a read error. V and J are TRBV11-2 and TRBJ1-4, with D unresolved. This CDR3 is 12 amino acids long. The germline CDR1 and CDR2 sequences are SGHAT and FQNNGV. The CDR3 DNA reads TGTGCCAGCAGCTTCCCAAATGGAAAACTGTTTTTT. Its protein is CASSFPNGKLFF.

The V call is TRBV19, the J call TRBJ1-2, with D possibly TRBD1 on 5 matching bases. The CDR3 extends over 13 amino acids. CDR1 LNHDA and CDR2 SQIVND come from the germline V gene (reference sequence). V lost 3 bases, J lost 2 bases, and 7 bases lay in between. The CDR3 nucleotides are TGTGCCAGTAGTATCCCAGGGAACTATGGCTACACCTTC. Its protein is CASSIPGNYGYTF.

A few counts support this clonotype. The rearrangement joins TRBV7-9 to TRBJ2-1; 9 bases are a match to TRBD1. This CDR3 is 13 amino acids long. V was clipped by 5 bases and J by 12 bases; unmatched bases: 8. Looked up from germline, CDR1 is SEHNR and CDR2 is FQNEAQ (reference sequence). CDR3 in amino acids: CASSPSGQGRQFF. As DNA, the CDR3 is TGTGCCAGCAGCCCTAGCGGACAGGGGAGGCAGTTCTTC.

This clonotype appeared a few times. The rearrangement joins TRBV12-3 or TRBV12-4 to TRBJ1-5, with D uncertain. Trimming shortened V by 6 bases and J by 6 bases, and 9 bases separated the two germline ends. The CDR3 has 12 amino acids. This chain's CDR3 is CASRSPGQPQHF. The CDR3 region has the DNA TGTGCCAGCAGAAGCCCAGGTCAGCCCCAGCATTTT.

CDR3 region: CASDSGNFANTGELFF. Written as DNA, the CDR3 is TGTGCCAGTGATAGCGGGAATTTCGCGAACACCGGGGAGCTGTTTTTT. The chain links TRBV3-1 to TRBJ2-2, with TRBD2 matching over 8 bases. Trimming removed 9 bases from V and 0 bases from J; junction bases left unmatched: 9. The CDR3 is 16 residues long. CDR1 LGHDT and CDR2 YNNKEL come from the germline V gene (reference sequence).

The table lists this clonotype with many counts. V and J are TRBV10-1 and TRBJ2-7; D is unclear. From germline, CDR1 is WNHNN and CDR2 SYGVQD (reference sequence). The CDR3 extends over 13 amino acids. Trimming stripped 2 bases from V and 2 bases from J, with 7 bases between. Here the CDR3 reads CASSEGVAYEQYF. CDR3 sequence (DNA): TGCGCCAGCAGTGAGGGGGTAGCCTACGAGCAGTACTTC.

This clonotype was recorded many times. This chain joins TRBV20-1 and TRBJ2-5, with TRBD2 matching over 10 bases. CDR3 length: 14 residues. Germline lookup yields CDR1 DFQATT and CDR2 SNEGSKA (reference sequence). J lost 4 bases, V lost 4 bases, and 6 bases had no gene match. CDR3 amino acids: CSATAGGPGETQYF. CDR3 sequence (DNA): TGCAGTGCTACAGCGGGAGGGCCGGGAGAGACCCAGTACTTC.

The chain joins TRBV12-3 or TRBV12-4 to TRBJ1-5; D perhaps matches TRBD1 (6 bases). The CDR3 is 12 amino acids. V lost 5 bases to trimming and J lost 6 bases, with 8 bases between them. The CDR3 sequence: CASSQGIQPQHF. DNA of the CDR3: TGTGCCAGCAGTCAGGGGATTCAGCCCCAGCATTTT.

This clonotype has more than one count but fewer than ten. The rearrangement joins TRBV3-1 to TRBJ2-7; 9 bases are shared with TRBD2. With V trimmed by 0 bases and J by 5 bases, 11 bases remained unmatched. Germline-derived CDR1 and CDR2 are LGHDT and YNNKEL (reference sequence). CDR3 length: 17 residues. CDR3 region: CASSQDSVLAGFDEQYF. The CDR3 nucleotides read TGTGCCAGCAGCCAAGATTCCGTGCTAGCGGGATTCGACGAGCAGTACTTC.

This clonotype was observed at least ten times. J is TRBJ1-2 and V is TRBV29-1; D call uncertain. The germline V gene has CDR1 SQVTM and CDR2 ANQGSEA. V lost 4 bases, J lost 4 bases, and 7 bases lay in between. The CDR3 has 11 residues. In nucleotides, the CDR3 is TGCAGCGTTGGTGGGTTCTATGGCTACACCTTC. Translated: CSVGGFYGYTF.

There are a few counts of this clonotype. The chain has TRBV30 and TRBJ2-1; unclear D gene. V lost 0 bases, J lost 10 bases, and 16 bases lay in between. This CDR3 is built from 14 residues. CDR1 is GTSNPN, CDR2 SVGIG, per germline (reference sequence). CDR3 in DNA: TGTGCCTGGAGTGTCTTCTCAGGATTCGGGGAGCAGTTCTTC. It encodes CAWSVFSGFGEQFF.

This clonotype was counted at least ten times. The chain recombines TRBV18 with TRBJ2-1, with D unresolved. The V and J ends lost 3 bases and 1 base respectively, with 10 bases between them. Germline V gives CDR1 KGHSH, CDR2 LQKENI. The CDR3 extends over 15 amino acids. CDR3 sequence reads: CASSPGEGSYNEQFF. The CDR3 nucleotides are TGTGCCAGCTCACCTGGAGAAGGGTCCTACAATGAGCAGTTCTTC.

This clonotype was observed many times. This chain links TRBV30 with TRBJ1-6; 7 bases agree with TRBD1. V lost 1 base to trimming and J lost 9 bases; unmatched junction nucleotides: 6. Germline CDR1 reads GTSNPN; CDR2 reads SVGIG (reference sequence). The CDR3 runs to 14 residues. The CDR3 loop reads CAWSADRVGSPLHF. The CDR3, as DNA: TGTGCCTGGAGTGCTGACAGGGTCGGTTCACCCCTCCACTTT.

This clonotype was seen repeatedly, ten times or more. The chain uses TRBV11-2 and TRBJ1-2, with D possibly being TRBD1 (5 bases). There are 16 residues in the CDR3. V was pared by 5 bases and J by 2 bases, with 18 bases between. CDR1 is SGHAT, CDR2 FQNNGV, per germline. CDR3 bases: TGTGCCAGCAGCAAACTACCTGGGGGGACGAACTATGGCTACACCTTC. It is translated as CASSKLPGGTNYGYTF.

Details on this clonotype: Given a much more abundant clone one base away, this may be a read error. Likely a read error: the CDR3 ends without its conserved phenylalanine or tryptophan. The chain combines TRBV11-2 with TRBJ2-7, with 8 positions matching TRBD1. Germline values: CDR1 SGHAT, CDR2 FQNNGV. This CDR3 is built from 19 residues. With 1 base clipped from V and 0 bases from J, the junction kept 14 bases outside the gene matches. The CDR3 loop reads CASSLVPTSTGELSYEQYS. In DNA form, the CDR3 reads TGTGCCAGCAGCTTAGTTCCCACCTCGACAGGGGAACTCTCCTACGAGCAGTACTCC.

The genes are TRBV7-2 and TRBJ2-1; D not certain. Germline assignment: CDR1 SGHTA and CDR2 FQGNSA. Trimming removed 1 base at V and 4 bases at J, with 5 bases between. The CDR3 contains 13 residues. The CDR3 loop reads CASSLDIYNEQFF. CDR3 coding DNA: TGTGCCAGCAGCTTAGACATATACAATGAGCAGTTCTTC.

This clonotype was seen many times. The chain's CDR3 is CASSLFIGRGNTGELFF. CDR3 nucleotide sequence: TGCGCCAGCAGCTTGTTTATCGGGCGGGGGAACACCGGGGAGCTGTTTTTT. The rearrangement uses TRBV5-1 and TRBJ2-2; a possible D gene is TRBD2 (6 bases). Germline CDR1 is SGHRS and CDR2 is YFSETQ. The CDR3 length is 17 residues. V lost 1 base to trimming and J lost 1 base, with 14 bases between them.

As to this clonotype: A read error may explain this, as a much larger clone is one base away. This chain joins TRBV29-1 and TRBJ1-1; D is unresolved. V was shortened by 1 base and J by 3 bases, with 9 bases between the two germline ends. Germline V gene data show CDR1 as SQVTM and CDR2 as ANQGSEA. This CDR3 region has 13 residues. In DNA form, the CDR3 reads TGCAGCGTTGAAGGGCAGCTGGACACTGAAGCTTTCTTT. This sequence encodes CSVEGQLDTEAFF.

This clonotype was counted at least ten times. The chain joins TRBV6-2 or TRBV6-3 to TRBJ2-7, with D perhaps TRBD1 (7 bases). The CDR3 is 14 residues long. The germline CDR1 and CDR2 sequences are MNHEY and SVGEGT. The germline V and J ends were trimmed by 4 bases and 6 bases, with 16 bases remaining between them. CDR3 in amino acids: CASSSRSGGLEQYF. CDR3 nucleotide sequence: TGTGCCAGCAGTTCCCGATCAGGGGGGCTCGAGCAGTACTTC.

This clonotype was observed at least ten times. The rearrangement links TRBV2 to TRBJ1-3; perhaps TRBD1 as D (5 bases). This CDR3 contains 15 residues. Trimming took 3 bases from V and 2 from J, leaving 11 bases between them. CDR1 is SNHLY and CDR2 is FYNNEI in the germline V gene. CDR3 in amino acids: CASSEVWGAGNTIYF. CDR3 DNA: TGTGCCAGCAGTGAGGTCTGGGGCGCTGGAAACACCATATATTTT.

In its sample, this clonotype was seen many times. The genes are TRBV6-1 and TRBJ1-2, with no clear D. Trimming left V 7 bases short and J 2 bases short, with 5 bases between. The CDR3 loop spans 11 amino acids. CDR1 MNHNS and CDR2 SASEGT come from the germline V gene. This CDR3 is CASNLNYGYTF. As DNA, the CDR3 is TGTGCCAGCAACCTCAACTATGGCTACACCTTC.

CDR3 in amino acids: CASSQDKGLIGTEAFF. The CDR3 region has the DNA TGCGCCAGCAGCCAAGATAAGGGTCTAATAGGCACAGAAGCTTTCTTT. The rearrangement joins TRBV4-3 to TRBJ1-1; no clear D gene. The length of the CDR3 is 16 residues. The V end was cut by 0 bases, the J end by 8 bases, with 19 bases between. Germline V lookup: CDR1 LGHNA, CDR2 YSLEER.

This clonotype was observed a few times. The J gene is TRBJ2-7, the V gene TRBV28; perhaps TRBD2 as D (5 bases). The CDR3 extends over 16 amino acids. Germline CDR1 MDHEN, CDR2 SYDVKM. V dropped 8 bases and J dropped 5 bases, with 25 bases sitting between them. CDR3 bases: TGTGCCAGCGGTGGCCCCGGTGGACTTACCCTCCACGAGCAGTACTTC. It encodes CASGGPGGLTLHEQYF.

About this clonotype: Just one base apart from a much larger clone, this may be a read error. This sequence joins TRBV7-9 and TRBJ1-2; D unclear. The CDR3 has 13 amino acids. Germline lookup yields CDR1 SEHNR and CDR2 FQNEAQ (reference sequence). The CDR3 protein is CANSSTTSYGYTF. In DNA form, the CDR3 reads TGTGCCAACAGCTCCACAACCAGCTATGGCTACACCTTC.

This clonotype was observed many times. This chain uses TRBV27 with TRBJ2-2; 12 nucleotides line up with TRBD1. The CDR3 has 21 amino acids. V shed 5 bases, J shed 4 bases, and the junction held 20 bases outside the gene matches. The V gene's germline CDR1 is MNHEY and CDR2 SMNVEV (reference sequence). The CDR3 protein is CASSPQTGQGAGGPGTGELFF. CDR3 nucleotides: TGTGCCAGCAGTCCTCAAACGGGACAGGGGGCGGGAGGGCCCGGCACCGGGGAGCTGTTTTTT.

This clonotype has a count of ten or more. V and J are TRBV13 and TRBJ2-3; D is perhaps TRBD2 (6 bases). CDR3 size: 18 residues. Trimming stripped 4 bases from V and 4 bases from J, with 24 bases between. The V gene's germline CDR1 is PRHDT and CDR2 FYEKMQ (reference sequence). The chain's CDR3 is CASSSLMTRENAPDTQYF. Here the CDR3 DNA reads TGTGCCAGCAGCTCTCTTATGACCCGGGAGAACGCGCCAGATACGCAGTATTTT.